Listed below are T cell receptor beta chains from one sample, sequenced in a study of regulatory T cells in long-lasting Graves disease. TCRdb reanalysed the multiplex PCR reads using MiXCR and keeps one entry per CDR3 protein. Of about 560,000 distinct CDR3 sequences in the sample, 15% to 20% were seen once. This same sample was also taken into another study, of T cells in Graves' hyperthyroidism and ophthalmopathy.

Sequencing was performed on peripheral blood mononuclear cells (PBMCs), taken at new diagnosis, from a patient treated with antithyroid drugs. These receptors came from a man younger than 35 with Graves disease. The CDR3 runs from the conserved cysteine through the conserved F or W. A D gene is named only where the DNA matches it firmly. The size entry is marked missing in some rows and otherwise reads once, few, many or a size class.

V gene: TRBV11-2
clone size: many
D gene: -
J gene: TRBJ2-1
CDR3 protein: CASSLVRMLRSYNEQFF
CDR3 DNA: TGTGCCAGCAGCTTAGTCAGGATGCTACGCTCCTACAATGAGCAGTTCTTC

V gene: TRBV3-1
clone size: many
D gene: -
J gene: TRBJ2-2
CDR3 protein: CASSPQGLNTGELFF
CDR3 DNA: TGTGCCAGCAGCCCTCAGGGACTCAACACCGGGGAGCTGTTTTTT

V gene: TRBV12-3/TRBV12-4
clone size: -
D gene: TRBD2
J gene: TRBJ2-3
CDR3 protein: CASSFRLAESTDTQYF
CDR3 DNA: TGTGCCAGCAGTTTTCGACTAGCGGAAAGCACAGATACGCAGTATTTT

V gene: TRBV28
clone size: many
D gene: -
J gene: TRBJ2-1
CDR3 protein: CASISRRSSYNEQFF
CDR3 DNA: TGTGCCAGCATCTCCCGTAGGAGCTCCTACAATGAGCAGTTCTTC

V gene: TRBV27
clone size: many
D gene: TRBD1
J gene: TRBJ2-1
CDR3 protein: CASSRQGAGYNEQFF
CDR3 DNA: TGTGCCAGCAGTCGACAGGGGGCCGGTTACAATGAGCAGTTCTTC

V gene: TRBV5-1
clone size: -
D gene: -
J gene: TRBJ2-7
CDR3 protein: CASSGLAVDEQYF
CDR3 DNA: TGCGCCAGCAGCGGATTAGCAGTGGACGAGCAGTACTTC

V gene: TRBV27
clone size: few
D gene: -
J gene: TRBJ2-7
CDR3 protein: CASSLLADSPYEQYF
CDR3 DNA: TGTGCCAGCAGTTTACTCGCAGATTCCCCCTACGAGCAGTACTTC

V gene: TRBV2
clone size: many
D gene: -
J gene: TRBJ1-1
CDR3 protein: CASGAEGLNTEAFF
CDR3 DNA: TGTGCCAGTGGGGCTGAGGGGCTGAACACTGAAGCTTTCTTT

V gene: TRBV24-1
clone size: -
D gene: TRBD2
J gene: TRBJ2-1
CDR3 protein: CATNLAGSSSYNEQFF
CDR3 DNA: TGTGCCACCAACTTAGCGGGTTCAAGCTCCTACAATGAGCAGTTCTTC

V gene: TRBV29-1
clone size: -
D gene: -
J gene: TRBJ1-5
CDR3 protein: CSVGGVDQPQHF
CDR3 DNA: TGCAGCGTTGGCGGGGTTGATCAGCCCCAGCATTTT

V gene: TRBV29-1
clone size: -
D gene: -
J gene: TRBJ2-5
CDR3 protein: CSVRPGWGPAIQYF
CDR3 DNA: TGCAGCGTCCGCCCGGGGTGGGGCCCAGCAATCCAGTACTTC

V gene: TRBV27
clone size: many
D gene: -
J gene: TRBJ2-4
CDR3 protein: CASSQSGGAKNIQYF
CDR3 DNA: TGTGCCAGCAGTCAAAGCGGAGGGGCCAAAAACATTCAGTACTTC

V gene: TRBV5-6
clone size: few
D gene: TRBD2
J gene: TRBJ2-1
CDR3 protein: CASSFRGGGGFYNEQFF
CDR3 DNA: TGTGCCAGCAGCTTTAGGGGCGGCGGGGGGTTTTACAATGAGCAGTTCTTC

V gene: TRBV29-1
clone size: once
D gene: TRBD2
J gene: TRBJ2-7
CDR3 protein: CSVEAGLAGSYEQYF
CDR3 DNA: TGCAGCGTTGAAGCTGGACTAGCCGGATCCTACGAGCAGTACTTC

V gene: TRBV27
clone size: -
D gene: -
J gene: TRBJ1-1
CDR3 protein: CASRARRVNTEAFF
CDR3 DNA: TGTGCCAGCCGCGCCCGTAGGGTGAACACTGAAGCTTTCTTT

V gene: TRBV20-1
clone size: many
D gene: -
J gene: TRBJ2-5
CDR3 protein: CSARAPPSHGNWETQYF
CDR3 DNA: TGCAGTGCTAGAGCCCCCCCTTCGCACGGGAATTGGGAGACCCAGTACTTC

V gene: TRBV5-1
clone size: many
D gene: TRBD1
J gene: TRBJ2-5
CDR3 protein: CASNLGGTGPQETQYF
CDR3 DNA: TGCGCCAGCAACCTTGGGGGGACAGGGCCACAAGAGACCCAGTACTTC

V gene: TRBV2
clone size: many
D gene: TRBD2
J gene: TRBJ2-7
CDR3 protein: CASSGASESGRAPYEQYF
CDR3 DNA: TGTGCCAGCAGTGGCGCGAGTGAGAGCGGGAGGGCCCCCTACGAGCAGTACTTC

V gene: TRBV29-1
clone size: few
D gene: TRBD1
J gene: TRBJ1-3
CDR3 protein: CSVEDRGDTIYF
CDR3 DNA: TGCAGCGTTGAGGACAGGGGGGACACCATATACTTT

V gene: TRBV6-1
clone size: -
D gene: -
J gene: TRBJ1-1
CDR3 protein: CASARVGGVGTEAFF
CDR3 DNA: TGTGCCAGCGCCAGGGTGGGAGGGGTTGGCACTGAAGCTTTCTTT